Each of the 24 T cell receptor beta chains below was sequenced from the same sample in a study of long-term antiretroviral therapy in people with HIV. Survey level was the resolution at which the v3.0 immunoSEQ assay ran. Clones were sequenced by immunoSEQ multiplex PCR, and TCRdb holds only the in-frame ones, with some missing. This table has about 48,000 clones, about 81% appearing once. The input for sequencing was unsorted PBMCs, taken 0.8 years after starting antiretroviral therapy. All receptors derive from a young woman with HIV.

V gene TRBV5-1 combines with J gene TRBJ2-1; 9 nucleotides match TRBD2. Germline assignment: CDR1 SGHRS and CDR2 YFSETQ. The CDR3 sequence is 18 residues long. Unmatched junction bases numbered 11, after V lost 2 bases and J lost 2 bases. The CDR3 here is CASSFRDSGRDAYNEQFF. The DNA of the CDR3 is TGCGCCAGCAGCTTTAGGGATAGCGGGAGAGATGCCTACAATGAGCAGTTCTTC. Looking up the rest from reference TRBV5-1 and TRBJ2-1 gives the full variable domain: KAGVTQTPRYLIKTRGQQVTLSCSPISGHRSVSWYQQTPGQGLQFLFEYFSETQRNKGNFPGRFSGRQFSNSRSEMNVSTLELGDSALYLCASSFRDSGRDAYNEQFFGPGTRLTVL.

The chain recombines TRBV6-5 with TRBJ2-1, with 9 nucleotides matching TRBD1. This CDR3 has 14 amino acids. V shed 2 bases and J 7 bases; nucleotides not matched to a gene: 3. Germline V gene lookup returns CDR1 MNHEY and CDR2 SVGAGI. CDR3 in DNA: TGTGCCAGCAGTTACGGAGACAGGGGGAATGAGCAGTTCTTC. It translates to CASSYGDRGNEQFF.

The chain joins TRBV28 to TRBJ2-2, with 7 bases lining up with TRBD2. After removal of 10 bases from V and 4 bases from J, the junction contained 9 bases not matched to a gene. The CDR3 totals 14 residues. The germline V gene has CDR1 MDHEN and CDR2 SYDVKM. Here the CDR3 reads CATFKAGTTGELFF. Written as DNA, the CDR3 is TGTGCCACCTTTAAAGCGGGAACCACCGGGGAGCTGTTTTTT.

The V and J genes are TRBV6-1 and TRBJ2-7; D gene unclear. The CDR3 runs 11 residues. Trimming removed 7 bases at V and 4 bases at J, with 8 bases between. Germline V gene sequence: CDR1 MNHNS, CDR2 SASEGT. This CDR3 is CASTEDYEQYF. CDR3 sequence (DNA): TGTGCCAGCACCGAGGATTACGAGCAGTACTTC.

This sequence joins TRBV6-5 and TRBJ1-1; 8 positions match TRBD1. Germline CDR1 and CDR2: MNHEY and SVGAGI. The CDR3 contains 13 residues. J was trimmed by 9 bases and V by 2 bases; bases with no gene match: 5. The CDR3 region is CASSYGTGTQAFF. CDR3 DNA sequence: TGTGCCAGCAGTTACGGGACAGGCACCCAAGCTTTCTTT.

The rearrangement joins TRBV5-4 to TRBJ2-7, with 7 bases fitting TRBD2. CDR1 and CDR2 from the germline V gene are SGHNT and YYREEE (reference sequence). CDR3 length equals 15 residues. V dropped 4 bases and J dropped 6; count of bases not matched to a gene: 13. The CDR3 nucleotides read TGTGCCAGCAGCGAATCGGCGGGAGAATCCCTCGAGCAGTACTTC. Protein: CASSESAGESLEQYF.

This clone has only one observation. The rearrangement joins TRBV7-3 to TRBJ2-7; 10 bases are shared with TRBD2. This CDR3 spans 15 amino acids. J was trimmed by 4 bases and V by 6 bases; bases with no gene match: 9. Germline-derived CDR1 and CDR2 are SGHTA and FQGTGA. The CDR3 spells CASSQTPSGSYEQYF. The CDR3 bases are TGTGCCAGCAGTCAAACTCCTAGCGGGAGTTACGAGCAGTACTTC.

The chain joins TRBV6-1 to TRBJ2-1, with 7 bases lining up with TRBD1. This CDR3 spans 14 amino acids. The V gene end was trimmed by 5 bases and the J gene end by 6 bases; junction bases not matched to a gene: 7. The V gene's germline CDR1 is MNHNS and CDR2 SASEGT. CDR3 sequence reads: CASSSPGQRNEQFF. The CDR3 nucleotides read TGTGCCAGCAGTTCACCGGGACAGCGCAATGAGCAGTTCTTC.

This chain uses TRBV6-4 with TRBJ2-7; no firm D call. The CDR3 sequence is 14 residues long. V was clipped by 0 bases and J by 6 bases, with 12 bases between them. The germline V gene encodes CDR1 MRHNA and CDR2 SNTAGT. CDR3 coding DNA: TGTGCCAGCAGTGACTCGACCCGGGTCTCCGAGCAGTACTTC. It specifies CASSDSTRVSEQYF.

The chain uses TRBV5-4 and TRBJ2-7; D unclear. Trimming pared 4 bases from V and 6 bases from J, leaving 14 bases between. Germline-derived CDR1 and CDR2 are SGHNT and YYREEE (reference sequence). This CDR3 is built from 13 residues. This CDR3 is CASSLGQAGEQYF. The CDR3 nucleotides read TGTGCCAGCAGCCTGGGCCAAGCTGGCGAGCAGTACTTC.

The rearrangement links TRBV7-6 to TRBJ2-6; TRBD2 matches 9 bases. The germline CDR1 and CDR2 sequences are SGHVS and FNYEAQ. V dropped 5 bases and J dropped 0; count of bases not matched to a gene: 8. The CDR3 spans 18 residues. The chain's CDR3 is CASSIMTSGPSGANVLTF. The CDR3 coding sequence is TGTGCCAGCAGCATTATGACTAGCGGACCCTCTGGGGCCAACGTCCTGACTTTC.

The chain carries TRBV28 and TRBJ1-1; tentative D call: TRBD1 (6 bases). Germline lookup yields CDR1 MDHEN and CDR2 SYDVKM. The CDR3 covers 15 residues. The ends were cut back, 11 bases at V and 1 base at J, with 20 bases in the middle. As DNA, the CDR3 is TGTGCCTCCACTGTGACAGGTCTGTCGAACACTGAAGCTTTCTTT. Amino acid sequence: CASTVTGLSNTEAFF. The variable domain in full, completed from reference TRBV28 and TRBJ1-1, reads DVKVTQSSRYLVKRTGEKVFLECVQDMDHENMFWYRQDPGLGLRLIYFSYDVKMKEKGDIPEGYSVSREKKERFSLILESASTNQTSMYLCASTVTGLSNTEAFFGQGTRLTVV.

This chain links TRBV10-3 with TRBJ2-7; D might be TRBD2 (6 bases). The germline CDR1 and CDR2 sequences are ENHRY and SYGVKD. The CDR3 is 14 residues long. V shed 8 bases and J shed 0 bases, with 14 bases lying between them. Here the CDR3 reads CAIGAGPSSYEQYF. Here the CDR3 DNA reads TGTGCCATCGGGGCGGGGCCGAGCTCCTACGAGCAGTACTTC.

V and J are TRBV5-4 and TRBJ1-1; D ambiguous. Germline CDR1 SGHNT, CDR2 YYREEE (reference sequence). V lost 4 bases to trimming and J lost 3 bases, with 13 bases between them. The CDR3 loop spans 14 amino acids. In nucleotides, the CDR3 is TGTGCCAGCAGCCCTTCTCTTAGGGACACTGAAGCTTTCTTT. Translated: CASSPSLRDTEAFF.

This chain connects TRBV28 to TRBJ2-1; 9 nucleotides align to TRBD1. Losses at the gene ends were 1 base for V and 7 bases for J; bases not matched to a gene: 5. The CDR3 covers 15 residues. Germline values: CDR1 MDHEN, CDR2 SYDVKM. The CDR3, as DNA: TGTGCCAGCAGTTTATTACAGGGGGCAGAGAATGAGCAGTTCTTC. Protein product: CASSLLQGAENEQFF.

This clone was seen only a few times. V gene TRBV7-9 combines with J gene TRBJ2-7, with D tentatively TRBD2 (6 bases). Deletions cut 2 bases from V and 4 bases from J, with 12 bases between. The CDR3 sequence is 14 residues long. CDR1 and CDR2 (germline): SEHNR, FQNEAQ (reference sequence). Here the CDR3 reads CASSLKEGAYEQYF. In DNA form, the CDR3 reads TGTGCCAGCAGCTTAAAGGAGGGCGCGTACGAGCAGTACTTC.

This sequence joins TRBV28 and TRBJ1-2; 8 bases agree with TRBD1. The CDR3 extends over 13 amino acids. Trimming took 3 bases from V and 6 from J; bases not matched to a gene: 3. Germline V gene lookup returns CDR1 MDHEN and CDR2 SYDVKM. DNA for the CDR3: TGTGCCAGCAGTTTGGGGGGACAGGATGGCTACACCTTC. Protein product: CASSLGGQDGYTF.

The V and J genes are TRBV5-8 and TRBJ2-3; 10 bases match TRBD2. This CDR3 spans 15 amino acids. Per germline, CDR1 SGHTS and CDR2 YDEGEE. The CDR3 coding sequence is TGTGTCACACCGGGGCGAAGCGGGAGGGGAGGTACGCAGTATTTT. This translates into CVTPGRSGRGGTQYF. The entire variable domain, with the rest obtained from reference TRBV5-8 and TRBJ2-3, is as follows: EAGVTQSPTHLIKTRGQQATLRCSPISGHTSVYWYQQALGLGLQFLLWYDEGEERNRGNFPPRFSGRQFPNYSSELNVNALELEDSALYLCVTPGRSGRGGTQYFGPGTRLTVL.

This chain links TRBV6-1 with TRBJ2-1; D call uncertain. Germline CDR1 and CDR2: MNHNS and SASEGT. CDR3 length: 12 residues. V was shortened by 11 bases and J by 5 bases, with 13 bases between the two germline ends. The chain's CDR3 is CASRLQHNEQFF. The CDR3 coding sequence is TGTGCCTCCAGGCTACAACACAATGAGCAGTTCTTC.

V is TRBV7-3 and J is TRBJ2-1; D not resolved. In germline, CDR1 is SGHTA, CDR2 FQGTGA. The CDR3 loop spans 15 amino acids. Trimming cost V 1 base and J 2 bases, with 9 bases left between them. Written as DNA, the CDR3 is TGTGCCAGCAGCTTAAGCAGTGTCGCCTACAATGAGCAGTTCTTC. Translating gives CASSLSSVAYNEQFF. Complete variable domain (other parts from reference TRBV7-3 and TRBJ2-1): GAGVSQTPSNKVTEKGKYVELRCDPISGHTALYWYRQSLGQGPEFLIYFQGTGAADDSGLPNDRFFAVRPEGSVSTLKIQRTERGDSAVYLCASSLSSVAYNEQFFGPGTRLTVL.

The J gene is TRBJ2-7, the V gene TRBV21-1; the table's TRBD2 call for D was not verified on the DNA. TRBV21-1 is a pseudogene. This CDR3 spans 19 amino acids. In nucleotides, the CDR3 is TGTGCCAGCAGCAAAGAGACTAGCGGGAGGGCCGAGCCTATGAACGAGCAGTACTTC. This encodes CASSKETSGRAEPMNEQYF.

This chain uses TRBV27 with TRBJ2-5; TRBD1 matches 7 bases. Per germline, CDR1 MNHEY and CDR2 SMNVEV (reference sequence). The CDR3 loop spans 13 amino acids. V shed 6 bases, J shed 2 bases, and the junction held 3 bases outside the gene matches. The chain's CDR3 is CASRRGQQETQYF. CDR3 in DNA: TGTGCCAGCAGAAGGGGACAGCAAGAGACCCAGTACTTC.

V gene TRBV9 combines with J gene TRBJ2-5, with D unclear. Germline CDR1 is SGDLS and CDR2 is YYNGEE. CDR3 length: 15 amino acids. V lost 0 bases to trimming and J lost 1 base, with 10 bases between them. CDR3 nucleotide sequence: TGTGCCAGCAGCGTAGATTCCCCCCCCCAAGAGACCCAGTACTTC. As protein: CASSVDSPPQETQYF.

The rearrangement uses TRBV7-9 and TRBJ2-1; D gene uncertain. Trimming removed 6 bases from V and 6 bases from J, with 15 bases in between. The germline V gene encodes CDR1 SEHNR and CDR2 FQNEAQ (reference sequence). This CDR3 spans 14 amino acids. The CDR3 sequence is CASSPEPSLNEQFF. As DNA, the CDR3 is TGTGCCAGCAGTCCTGAACCTTCCCTCAATGAGCAGTTCTTC.